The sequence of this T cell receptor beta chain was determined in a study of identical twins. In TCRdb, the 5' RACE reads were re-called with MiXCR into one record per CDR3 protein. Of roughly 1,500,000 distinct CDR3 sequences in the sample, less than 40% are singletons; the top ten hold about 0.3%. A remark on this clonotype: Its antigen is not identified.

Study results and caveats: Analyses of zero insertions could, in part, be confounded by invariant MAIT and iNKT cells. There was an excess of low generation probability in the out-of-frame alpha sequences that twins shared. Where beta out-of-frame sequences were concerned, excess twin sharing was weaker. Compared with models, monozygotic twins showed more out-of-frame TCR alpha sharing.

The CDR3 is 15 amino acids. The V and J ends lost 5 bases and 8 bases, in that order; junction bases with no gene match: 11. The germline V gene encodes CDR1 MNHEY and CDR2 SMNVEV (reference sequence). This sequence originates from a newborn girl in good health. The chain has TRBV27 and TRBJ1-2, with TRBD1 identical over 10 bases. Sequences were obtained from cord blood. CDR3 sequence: CASSPLPGQGLGYTF. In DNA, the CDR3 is TGTGCCAGCAGTCCCCTTCCGGGACAGGGGTTGGGCTACACCTTC.